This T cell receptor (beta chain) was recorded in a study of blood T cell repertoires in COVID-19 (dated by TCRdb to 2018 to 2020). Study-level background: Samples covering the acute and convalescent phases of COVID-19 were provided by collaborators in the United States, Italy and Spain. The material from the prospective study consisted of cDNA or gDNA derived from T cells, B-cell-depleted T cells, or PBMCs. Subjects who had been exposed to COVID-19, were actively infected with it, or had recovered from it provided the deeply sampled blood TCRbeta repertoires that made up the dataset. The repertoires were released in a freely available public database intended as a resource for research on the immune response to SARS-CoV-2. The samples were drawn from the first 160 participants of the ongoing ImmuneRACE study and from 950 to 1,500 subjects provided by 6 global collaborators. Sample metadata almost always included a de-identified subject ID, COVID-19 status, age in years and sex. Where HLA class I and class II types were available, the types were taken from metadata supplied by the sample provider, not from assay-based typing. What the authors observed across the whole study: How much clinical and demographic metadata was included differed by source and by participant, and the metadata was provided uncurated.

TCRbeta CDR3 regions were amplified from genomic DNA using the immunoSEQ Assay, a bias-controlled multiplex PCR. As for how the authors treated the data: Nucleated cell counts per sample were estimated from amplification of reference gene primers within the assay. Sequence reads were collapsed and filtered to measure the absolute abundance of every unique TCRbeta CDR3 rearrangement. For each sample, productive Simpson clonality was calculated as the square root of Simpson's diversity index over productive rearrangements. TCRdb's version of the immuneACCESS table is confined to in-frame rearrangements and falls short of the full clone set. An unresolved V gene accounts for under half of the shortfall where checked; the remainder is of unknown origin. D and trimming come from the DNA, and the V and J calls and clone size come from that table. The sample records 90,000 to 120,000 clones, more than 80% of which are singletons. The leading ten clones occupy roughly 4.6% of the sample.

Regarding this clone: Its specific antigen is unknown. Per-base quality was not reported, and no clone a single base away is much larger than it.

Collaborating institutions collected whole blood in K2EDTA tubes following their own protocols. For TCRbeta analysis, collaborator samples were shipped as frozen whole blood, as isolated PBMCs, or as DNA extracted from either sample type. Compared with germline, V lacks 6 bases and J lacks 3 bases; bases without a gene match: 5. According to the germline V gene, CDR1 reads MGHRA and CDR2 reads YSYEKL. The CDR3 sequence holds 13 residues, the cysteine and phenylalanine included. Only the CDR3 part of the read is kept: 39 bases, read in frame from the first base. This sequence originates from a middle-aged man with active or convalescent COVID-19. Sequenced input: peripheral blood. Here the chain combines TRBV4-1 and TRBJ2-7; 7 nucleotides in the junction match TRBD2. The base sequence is TGCGCCAGCAGGGGAGGGGCCAACTACGAGCAGTACTTC. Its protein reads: CASRGGANYEQYF.